These 30 T cell receptor beta chains were sequenced from one sample in a study of cytomegalovirus exposure and HLA in healthy donors. The PCR was carried out with 60 Vbeta primers and 13 Jbeta primers. Sequenced by immunoSEQ multiplex PCR; TCRdb stores in-frame clones only, minus some. The sample holds about 210,000 clones, under 85% seen once. Sequenced material: PBMCs. Receptor source: a woman in her fifties or sixties in good health and CMV-seropositive.

The chain is built from TRBV9 and TRBJ2-3; the D gene is possibly TRBD1 (7 bases). Trimming left V 4 bases short and J 1 base short, with 13 bases between. The CDR3 runs to 15 residues. Germline V gene data show CDR1 as SGDLS and CDR2 as YYNGEE. In DNA, the CDR3 is TGTGCCAGCAGCCCCCCAGGGGGGCGCACAGATACGCAGTATTTT. Translated, it gives CASSPPGGRTDTQYF.

The chain joins TRBV5-1 to TRBJ2-6; TRBD1 agrees at 10 bases. Germline V gene data show CDR1 as SGHRS and CDR2 as YFSETQ. The junction had 11 bases not matched to a gene; V was cut back by 4 bases and J by 4 bases. The CDR3 is 18 residues long. CDR3 loop: CASSLGTGASRGANVLTF. DNA of the CDR3: TGCGCCAGCAGCCTGGGGACAGGGGCTTCGAGAGGGGCCAACGTCCTGACTTTC. Variable domain in full (rest from reference TRBV5-1 and TRBJ2-6): KAGVTQTPRYLIKTRGQQVTLSCSPISGHRSVSWYQQTPGQGLQFLFEYFSETQRNKGNFPGRFSGRQFSNSRSEMNVSTLELGDSALYLCASSLGTGASRGANVLTFGAGSRLTVL.

The chain employs TRBV28 and TRBJ1-6; D is possibly TRBD1 (6 bases). Germline V lookup: CDR1 MDHEN, CDR2 SYDVKM. V was cut by 8 bases and J by 7 bases, with 12 bases left in between. The CDR3 is 13 residues long. The CDR3 DNA is TGTGCCAGCGGCGGACAGCCGAATTCACCCCTCCACTTT. It translates to CASGGQPNSPLHF.

This chain uses TRBV4-2 with TRBJ2-7, with 11 bases that match TRBD2. After removal of 0 bases from V and 3 bases from J, the junction contained 1 base not matched to a gene. The germline V gene encodes CDR1 LGHNA and CDR2 YNFKEQ. The CDR3 contains 15 residues. The CDR3 spells CASSQELAGVYEQYF. In DNA form, the CDR3 reads TGTGCCAGCAGCCAAGAACTAGCGGGGGTCTACGAGCAGTACTTC.

The DNA for the CDR3 is TGCGCCAGCAGCTTAACAGGGGCTTTGGAGACCCAGTACTTC. Its translation is CASSLTGALETQYF. The V call is TRBV5-1, the J call TRBJ2-5; 7 nucleotides line up with TRBD1. Trimming removed 2 bases from V and 5 bases from J; junction bases left unmatched: 6. The CDR3 totals 14 residues. CDR1 is SGHRS, CDR2 YFSETQ, per germline.

The chain employs TRBV11-2 and TRBJ2-7, with D possibly being TRBD2 (5 bases). V gave up 2 bases and J gave up 6 bases, with 14 bases separating them. Per the germline V gene, CDR1 is SGHAT and CDR2 is FQNNGV. The length of the CDR3 is 14 residues. CDR3 bases: TGTGCCAGCAGCTTAAAACTAGACCCCCGCGAGCAGTACTTC. Encoded protein: CASSLKLDPREQYF.

The chain links TRBV9 to TRBJ2-7; TRBD1 matches 8 bases. Germline assignment: CDR1 SGDLS and CDR2 YYNGEE. Germline trimming cut 4 bases from V and 7 bases from J; bases unmatched to any gene: 13. CDR3 size: 15 residues. As DNA, the CDR3 is TGTGCCAGCAGCCCCGCCCTCCAGGGGGCACGGGAGCAGTACTTC. Translation: CASSPALQGAREQYF.

In this sample, this clone turned up a few times. The chain recombines TRBV7-8 with TRBJ2-7; no clear D. The CDR3 loop spans 11 amino acids. The germline CDR1 and CDR2 sequences are SGHVS and FQNEAQ. The V gene lost 2 bases and the J gene lost 3 bases, with 2 bases spanning the gap. The CDR3 reads CASSLYYEQYF. The CDR3 region has the DNA TGTGCCAGCAGCTTATACTACGAGCAGTACTTC.

The chain recombines TRBV19 with TRBJ1-1; 9 nucleotides agree with TRBD1. With V trimmed by 4 bases and J by 1 base, 10 bases remained unmatched. Germline V lookup: CDR1 LNHDA, CDR2 SQIVND (reference sequence). This CDR3 spans 17 amino acids. CDR3 in DNA: TGTGCCAGTAGTAGGGCCGGGACAGGGTTTGCGAACACTGAAGCTTTCTTT. Protein sequence: CASSRAGTGFANTEAFF.

The chain combines TRBV11-2 with TRBJ1-3, with 7 bases lining up with TRBD1. The CDR3 covers 16 residues. Germline V gene lookup returns CDR1 SGHAT and CDR2 FQNNGV. The V gene end was trimmed by 3 bases and the J gene end by 1 base; junction bases not matched to a gene: 6. The CDR3 here is CASSLGPTGSGNTIYF. As DNA, the CDR3 is TGTGCCAGCAGCTTGGGTCCGACAGGGTCTGGAAACACCATATATTTT.

The chain links TRBV28 to TRBJ2-7; weak D call: TRBD2 (5 bases). Germline-derived CDR1 and CDR2 are MDHEN and SYDVKM. The length of the CDR3 is 14 residues. V was shortened by 6 bases and J by 3 bases, with 15 bases between the two germline ends. The CDR3 sequence: CASSPIAGLYEQYF. CDR3 DNA: TGTGCCAGCAGCCCTATAGCCGGACTCTACGAGCAGTACTTC.

The chain uses TRBV7-9 and TRBJ1-1; D is uncertain. This CDR3 spans 11 amino acids. The V end lost 1 base, the J end lost 9 bases, and 6 bases lay between the germline ends. Germline V gene data show CDR1 as SEHNR and CDR2 as FQNEAQ (reference sequence). CDR3 sequence (DNA): TGTGCCAGCAGCTTAGGAGACAAAGCTTTCTTT. Its translation: CASSLGDKAFF.

The rearrangement links TRBV27 to TRBJ1-3; maybe TRBD1 (6 bases). This CDR3 contains 15 residues. V was trimmed by 2 bases and J by 6 bases, leaving 14 bases between them. CDR1 and CDR2 from the germline V gene are MNHEY and SMNVEV (reference sequence). This CDR3 is CASSLRAGVQNTIYF. As DNA, the CDR3 is TGTGCCAGCAGTTTACGGGCAGGGGTGCAAAACACCATATATTTT.

This clone was counted a few times. This chain connects TRBV19 to TRBJ2-7, with D possibly TRBD1 on 6 matching bases. In germline, CDR1 is LNHDA, CDR2 SQIVND (reference sequence). Trimming took 2 bases from V and 2 from J, leaving 7 bases between them. This CDR3 has 13 residues. Written as DNA, the CDR3 is TGTGCCAGTAGTATAACAGGGACCTACGAGCAGTACTTC. It is translated as CASSITGTYEQYF. The entire variable domain, with the rest obtained from reference TRBV19 and TRBJ2-7, is as follows: DGGITQSPKYLFRKEGQNVTLSCEQNLNHDAMYWYRQDPGQGLRLIYYSQIVNDFQKGDIAEGYSVSREKKESFPLTVTSAQKNPTAFYLCASSITGTYEQYFGPGTRLTVT.

Details on this clone: One junction end does not reproduce the germline sequence, and a read error may be involved. The genes are TRBV7-2 and TRBJ2-2; D remains unclear. From germline, CDR1 is SGHTA and CDR2 FQGNSA. The CDR3 runs 14 residues. The CDR3 nucleotides are TGTGCCAGCAGCTTAGAACTGAACGCCGGGGAGCTGTTTTTT. Translation: CASSLELNAGELFF.

This clone has a single count. The chain has TRBV7-2 and TRBJ2-7; D call uncertain. CDR1 and CDR2 (germline): SGHTA, FQGNSA. V shed 5 bases and J shed 4 bases, with 15 bases lying between them. This CDR3 is built from 14 residues. The CDR3 nucleotides read TGTGCCAGCAGCACCGTGGTCATCGGTTACGAGCAGTACTTC. The encoded protein is CASSTVVIGYEQYF.

A note on this clone: This sample also contains other DNA sequences that code for the same CDR3. This chain joins TRBV6-5 and TRBJ1-1, with a possible D match to TRBD1 (6 bases). Germline lookup yields CDR1 MNHEY and CDR2 SVGAGI. The CDR3 is 13 amino acids. V lost 5 bases and J lost 1, with 8 bases in between. This CDR3 is CASSRTENTEAFF. The CDR3 DNA reads as TGTGCCAGCAGTCGGACAGAGAACACTGAAGCTTTCTTT.

The rearrangement joins TRBV18 to TRBJ1-3, with TRBD1 matching over 8 bases. V shed 3 bases, J shed 2 bases, and the junction held 9 bases outside the gene matches. CDR1 is KGHSH and CDR2 is LQKENI in the germline V gene. CDR3 length: 17 residues. The CDR3 loop is CASSPEGQAAAGNTIYF. The CDR3 DNA follows: TGTGCCAGCTCACCCGAGGGACAGGCCGCGGCTGGAAACACCATATATTTT.

This clone was counted a few times. The chain combines TRBV5-1 with TRBJ2-2; the match to TRBD1 covers 8 bases. Germline V gives CDR1 SGHRS, CDR2 YFSETQ. V lost 5 bases to trimming and J lost 1 base; unmatched junction nucleotides: 4. This CDR3 region has 15 residues. CDR3 DNA sequence: TGCGCCAGCAGTTCTGGACAGGGGAACACCGGGGAGCTGTTTTTT. Translated: CASSSGQGNTGELFF.

The CDR3 region is CASPKNRQGIHEQYF. The CDR3 nucleotides read TGTGCCAGCCCTAAAAATCGACAGGGTATTCACGAGCAGTACTTC. This sequence joins TRBV6-5 and TRBJ2-7; 7 bases align to TRBD1. CDR3 length equals 15 residues. Unmatched junction bases numbered 15, after V lost 8 bases and J lost 5 bases. Germline CDR1 MNHEY, CDR2 SVGAGI.

This clone was counted a single time. This chain connects TRBV6-5 to TRBJ1-2; possible D gene TRBD1, 5 bases. From germline, CDR1 is MNHEY and CDR2 SVGAGI. This CDR3 region has 14 residues. The germline V and J ends were trimmed by 0 bases and 4 bases, with 9 bases remaining between them. The CDR3 loop is CASSYSRGSYGYTF. CDR3 DNA sequence: TGTGCCAGCAGTTACTCGCGGGGGAGCTATGGCTACACCTTC.

This chain uses TRBV10-3 with TRBJ1-5, with unresolved D. CDR1 and CDR2 from the germline V gene are ENHRY and SYGVKD. The CDR3 has 13 amino acids. Trimming pared 4 bases from V and 6 bases from J, leaving 10 bases between. The CDR3 here is CAISVGLGQPQHF. The CDR3 DNA sequence: TGTGCCATCAGTGTAGGACTGGGTCAGCCCCAGCATTTT.

The chain uses TRBV29-1 and TRBJ2-4, with D perhaps matching TRBD1 (6 bases). The germline V gene has CDR1 SQVTM and CDR2 ANQGSEA. The V end lost 7 bases, the J end lost 7 bases, and 20 bases lay between the germline ends. The CDR3 is 14 residues long. CDR3 DNA: TGCAGCGGGTGGACAGCCCGAACGGGGAACATTCAGTACTTC. It translates to CSGWTARTGNIQYF.

Only a few counts were recorded for this clone. This rearrangement joins TRBV4-1 to TRBJ1-5; D remains ambiguous. Trimming left V 3 bases short and J 6 bases short, with 15 bases between. This CDR3 has 15 residues. Germline assignment: CDR1 MGHRA and CDR2 YSYEKL. The CDR3: CASSQRAGARQPQHF. The CDR3 DNA reads as TGCGCCAGCAGCCAGCGGGCGGGTGCCCGTCAGCCCCAGCATTTT.

The V and J genes are TRBV6-1 and TRBJ1-5; the match to TRBD1 covers 7 bases. The CDR3 is made up of 14 amino acids. V lost 6 bases, J lost 5 bases, and 7 bases stayed unmatched. The germline gives CDR1 MNHNS, CDR2 SASEGT. The CDR3 is CASSRQGGYQPQHF. The CDR3 nucleotides read TGTGCCAGCAGCAGACAGGGCGGCTATCAGCCCCAGCATTTT.

The V call is TRBV28, the J call TRBJ1-2, with D possibly matching TRBD1 (5 bases). Germline V gene lookup returns CDR1 MDHEN and CDR2 SYDVKM. The CDR3 sequence is 14 residues long. V was pared by 5 bases and J by 4 bases, with 14 bases between. CDR3 amino acids: CASSPAGFVYGYTF. CDR3 in DNA: TGTGCCAGCAGTCCCGCAGGGTTCGTCTATGGCTACACCTTC.

This rearrangement joins TRBV6-5 to TRBJ1-4, with D maybe TRBD1 (5 bases). Germline CDR1 is MNHEY and CDR2 is SVGAGI. This CDR3 contains 14 residues. V lost 8 bases, J lost 3 bases, and 13 bases lay in between. CDR3: CASAATGPNEKLFF. The CDR3 DNA is TGTGCCAGCGCGGCCACAGGCCCTAATGAAAAACTGTTTTTT.

V is TRBV7-9 and J is TRBJ2-5; maybe TRBD2 (6 bases). Germline values: CDR1 SEHNR, CDR2 FQNEAQ (reference sequence). The V end was cut by 4 bases, the J end by 6 bases, with 12 bases between. The length of the CDR3 is 13 residues. The CDR3 nucleotides read TGTGCCAGCAGCTGGGGACTGGGAAAGACCCAGTACTTC. The encoded protein is CASSWGLGKTQYF.

J is TRBJ1-1 and V is TRBV7-3; the match to TRBD1 covers 7 bases. This CDR3 has 13 residues. The junction had 4 bases not matched to a gene; V was cut back by 2 bases and J by 7 bases. The germline V gene encodes CDR1 SGHTA and CDR2 FQGTGA. CDR3 DNA: TGTGCCAGCAGCTTACTTCGGGACAGTGAAGCTTTCTTT. It translates to CASSLLRDSEAFF. The variable domain in full, with the rest retrieved from reference TRBV7-3 and TRBJ1-1, is GAGVSQTPSNKVTEKGKYVELRCDPISGHTALYWYRQSLGQGPEFLIYFQGTGAADDSGLPNDRFFAVRPEGSVSTLKIQRTERGDSAVYLCASSLLRDSEAFFGQGTRLTVV.

The J gene is TRBJ1-4, the V gene TRBV6-5, with D unresolved. The CDR3 consists of 15 residues. CDR1 and CDR2 (germline): MNHEY, SVGAGI. V was trimmed by 5 bases and J by 7 bases, leaving 17 bases between them. The CDR3 DNA reads as TGTGCCAGCAGTCGACGGCGGGCCCGGGCTGAAAAACTGTTTTTT. This gives the protein CASSRRRARAEKLFF.